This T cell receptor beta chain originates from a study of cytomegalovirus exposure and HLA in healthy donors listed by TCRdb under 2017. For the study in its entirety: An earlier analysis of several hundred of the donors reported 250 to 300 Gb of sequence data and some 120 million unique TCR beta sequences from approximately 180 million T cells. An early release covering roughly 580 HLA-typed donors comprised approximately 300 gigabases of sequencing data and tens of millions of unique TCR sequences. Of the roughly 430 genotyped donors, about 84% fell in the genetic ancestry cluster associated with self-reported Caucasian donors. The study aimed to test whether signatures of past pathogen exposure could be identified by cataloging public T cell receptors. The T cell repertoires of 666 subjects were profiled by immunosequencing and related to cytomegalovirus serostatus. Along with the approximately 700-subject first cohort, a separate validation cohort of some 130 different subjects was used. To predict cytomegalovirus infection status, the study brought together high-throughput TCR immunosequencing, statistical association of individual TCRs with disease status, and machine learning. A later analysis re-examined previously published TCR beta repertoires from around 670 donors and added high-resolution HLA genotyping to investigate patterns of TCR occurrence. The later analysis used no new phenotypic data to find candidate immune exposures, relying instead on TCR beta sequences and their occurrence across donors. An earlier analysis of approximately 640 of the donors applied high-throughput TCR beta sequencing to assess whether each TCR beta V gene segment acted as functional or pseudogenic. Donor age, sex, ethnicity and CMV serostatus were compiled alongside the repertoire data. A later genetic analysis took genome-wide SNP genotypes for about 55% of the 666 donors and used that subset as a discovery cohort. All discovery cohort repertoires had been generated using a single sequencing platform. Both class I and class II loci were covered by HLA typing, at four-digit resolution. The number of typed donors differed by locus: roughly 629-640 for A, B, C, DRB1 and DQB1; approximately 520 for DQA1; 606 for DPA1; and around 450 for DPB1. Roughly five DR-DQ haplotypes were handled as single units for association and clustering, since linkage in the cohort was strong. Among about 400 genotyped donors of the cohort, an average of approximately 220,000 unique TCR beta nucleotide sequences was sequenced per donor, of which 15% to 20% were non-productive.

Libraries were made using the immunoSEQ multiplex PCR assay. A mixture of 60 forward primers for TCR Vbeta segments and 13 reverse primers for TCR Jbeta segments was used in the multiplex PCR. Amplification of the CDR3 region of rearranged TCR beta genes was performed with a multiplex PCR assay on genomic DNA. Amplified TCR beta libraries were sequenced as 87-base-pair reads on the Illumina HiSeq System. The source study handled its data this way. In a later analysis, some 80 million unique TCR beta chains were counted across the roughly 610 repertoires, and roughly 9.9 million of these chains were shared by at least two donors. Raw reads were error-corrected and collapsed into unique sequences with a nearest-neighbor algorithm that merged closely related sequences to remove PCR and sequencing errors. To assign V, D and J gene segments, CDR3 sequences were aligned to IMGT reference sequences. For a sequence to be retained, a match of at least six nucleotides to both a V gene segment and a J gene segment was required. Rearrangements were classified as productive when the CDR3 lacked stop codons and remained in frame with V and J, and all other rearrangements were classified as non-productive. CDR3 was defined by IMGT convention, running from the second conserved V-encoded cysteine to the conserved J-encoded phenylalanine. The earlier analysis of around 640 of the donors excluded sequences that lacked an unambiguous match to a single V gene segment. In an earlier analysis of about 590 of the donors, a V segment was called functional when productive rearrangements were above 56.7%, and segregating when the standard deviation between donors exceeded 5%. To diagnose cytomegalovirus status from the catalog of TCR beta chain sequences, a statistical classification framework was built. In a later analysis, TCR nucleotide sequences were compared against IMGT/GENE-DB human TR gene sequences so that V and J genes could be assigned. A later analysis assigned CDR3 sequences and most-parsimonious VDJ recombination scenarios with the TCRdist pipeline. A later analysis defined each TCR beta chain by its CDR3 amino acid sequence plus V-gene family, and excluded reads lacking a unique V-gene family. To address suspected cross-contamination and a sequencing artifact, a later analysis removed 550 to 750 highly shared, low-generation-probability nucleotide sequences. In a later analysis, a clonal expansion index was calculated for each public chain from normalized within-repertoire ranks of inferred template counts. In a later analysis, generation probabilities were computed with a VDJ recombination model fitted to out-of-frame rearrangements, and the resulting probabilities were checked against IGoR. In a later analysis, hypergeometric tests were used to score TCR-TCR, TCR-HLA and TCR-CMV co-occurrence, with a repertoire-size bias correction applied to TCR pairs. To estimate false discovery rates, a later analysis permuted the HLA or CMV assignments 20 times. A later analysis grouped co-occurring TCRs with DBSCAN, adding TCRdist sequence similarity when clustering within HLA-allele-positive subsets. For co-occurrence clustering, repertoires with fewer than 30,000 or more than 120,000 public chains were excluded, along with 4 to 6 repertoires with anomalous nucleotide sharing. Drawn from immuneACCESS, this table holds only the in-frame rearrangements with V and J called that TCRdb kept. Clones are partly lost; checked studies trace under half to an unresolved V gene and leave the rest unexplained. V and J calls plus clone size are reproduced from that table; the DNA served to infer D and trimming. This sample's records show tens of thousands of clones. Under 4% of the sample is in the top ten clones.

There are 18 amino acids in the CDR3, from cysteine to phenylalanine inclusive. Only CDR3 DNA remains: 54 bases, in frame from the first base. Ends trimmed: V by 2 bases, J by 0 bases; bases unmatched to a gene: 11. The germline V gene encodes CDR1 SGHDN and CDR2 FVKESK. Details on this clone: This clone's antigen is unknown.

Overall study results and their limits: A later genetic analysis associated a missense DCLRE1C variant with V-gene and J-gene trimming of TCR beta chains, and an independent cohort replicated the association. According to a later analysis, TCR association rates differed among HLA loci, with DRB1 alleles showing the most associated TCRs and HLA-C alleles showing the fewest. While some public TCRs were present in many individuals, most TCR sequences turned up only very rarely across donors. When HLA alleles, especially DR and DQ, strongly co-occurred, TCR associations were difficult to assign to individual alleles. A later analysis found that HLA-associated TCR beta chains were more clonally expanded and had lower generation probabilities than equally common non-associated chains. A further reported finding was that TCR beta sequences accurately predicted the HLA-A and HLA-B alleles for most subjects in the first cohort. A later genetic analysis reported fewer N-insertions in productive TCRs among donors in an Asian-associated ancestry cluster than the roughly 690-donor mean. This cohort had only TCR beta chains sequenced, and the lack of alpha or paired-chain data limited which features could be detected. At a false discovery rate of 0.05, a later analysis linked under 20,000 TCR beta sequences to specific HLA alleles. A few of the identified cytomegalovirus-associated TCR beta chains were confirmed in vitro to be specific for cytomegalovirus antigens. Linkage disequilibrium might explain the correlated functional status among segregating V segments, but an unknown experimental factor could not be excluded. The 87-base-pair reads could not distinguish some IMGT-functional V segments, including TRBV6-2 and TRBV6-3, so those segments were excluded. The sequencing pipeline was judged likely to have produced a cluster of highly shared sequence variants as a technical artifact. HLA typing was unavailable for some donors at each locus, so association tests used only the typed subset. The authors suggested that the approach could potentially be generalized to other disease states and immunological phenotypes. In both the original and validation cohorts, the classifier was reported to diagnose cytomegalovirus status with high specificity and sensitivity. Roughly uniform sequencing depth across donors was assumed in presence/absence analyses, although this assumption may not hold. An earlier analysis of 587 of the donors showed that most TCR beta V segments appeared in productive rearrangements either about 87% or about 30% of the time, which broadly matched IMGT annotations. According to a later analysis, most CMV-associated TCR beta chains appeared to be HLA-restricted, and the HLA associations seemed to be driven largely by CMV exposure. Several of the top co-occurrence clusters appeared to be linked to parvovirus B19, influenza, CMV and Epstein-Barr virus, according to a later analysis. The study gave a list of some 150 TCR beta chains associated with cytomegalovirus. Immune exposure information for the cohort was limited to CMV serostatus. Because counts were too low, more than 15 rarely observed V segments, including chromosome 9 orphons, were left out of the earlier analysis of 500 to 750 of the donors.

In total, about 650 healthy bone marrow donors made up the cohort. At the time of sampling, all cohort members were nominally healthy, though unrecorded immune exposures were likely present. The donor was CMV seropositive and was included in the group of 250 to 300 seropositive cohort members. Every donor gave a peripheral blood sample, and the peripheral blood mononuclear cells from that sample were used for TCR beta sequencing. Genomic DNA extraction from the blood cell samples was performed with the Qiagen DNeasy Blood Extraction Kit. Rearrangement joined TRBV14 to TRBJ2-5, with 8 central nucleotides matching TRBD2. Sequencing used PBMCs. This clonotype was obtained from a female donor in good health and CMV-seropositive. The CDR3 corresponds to CASSQSRSSGAYQETQYF. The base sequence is TGTGCCAGCAGCCAAAGCCGAAGTAGCGGGGCGTACCAAGAGACCCAGTACTTC.